The sample holds a few counts of the clone carrying this T cell receptor (beta chain). Its antigen remains unidentified. This entry belongs to a study of cytomegalovirus exposure and HLA in healthy donors. Primers for the PCR totalled 60 Vbeta and 13 Jbeta. This table comes from immunoSEQ multiplex PCR, and its TCRdb copy is limited to in-frame clones, with some not included. The sample contains around 100,000 clones, roughly 68% of which appear only once. The CDR3 has 14 amino acids. V lost 1 base and J 1 base, leaving 10 bases between the germline ends. From germline, CDR1 is SQVTM and CDR2 ANQGSEA. Broader study findings: Segments of the TCR beta V type were, in most cases, productive about 87% or about 30% of the time in an earlier analysis.

This sequence joins TRBV29-1 and TRBJ1-1; D is undetermined. Specimen: PBMCs. The TCR comes from a woman aged 25 to 39 in good health and CMV-seronegative. DNA of the CDR3: TGCAGCGTTGAAGTAGAACTTACGAACACTGAAGCTTTCTTT. It codes for CSVEVELTNTEAFF.